This TCR beta chain was identified during a study of metastatic and nonmetastatic thyroid tumors. Turning to the study itself: Across peripheral blood and tumor or nodule tissue samples taken from malignant and benign thyroid patients, the repertoires were compared with one another.

The CDR3 has 18 residues. Germline V gene data show CDR1 as GTSNPN and CDR2 as SVGIG (reference sequence). Trimming cost V 0 bases and J 3 bases; bases outside gene matches: 12. No treatment of any kind had been given to any patient before thyroid surgery. Ten or more counts support this clone. Original handling: To classify distant metastasis in papillary thyroid cancer, a model was built from CDR3 differences across clinicopathological groups. TCRdb recomputed clones from the PCR reads via MiXCR. Clone size and V and J calls follow TCRdb, not the original study. Among some 45,000 clones, 16% were seen once, and the ten largest hold 20% to 25%.

The TCR was taken from a female donor with papillary thyroid cancer or a benign thyroid nodule (not recorded which). Some clones in this sample may be carry-over from other donors' samples. This chain connects TRBV30 to TRBJ2-2; TRBD2 matches at 8 bases. Sequences were obtained from blood. The CDR3 spells CAWSVLGVGRADTGELFF. The CDR3 bases are TGTGCCTGGAGTGTACTGGGGGTCGGGAGGGCGGACACCGGGGAGCTGTTTTTT.